Listed here are 5 T cell receptor beta chains from one sample, sequenced in a study of T cells in Graves' hyperthyroidism and ophthalmopathy. The CDR3 regions of TCR beta were amplified from RNA transcripts. Researchers ran a first-round RT-PCR on the TCR CDR3 using the HTBI primer set. TCRdb passed the multiplex PCR reads through MiXCR, listing each CDR3 protein once. The data show about 290,000 distinct CDR3 sequences, 12% to 15% seen once. What was sequenced was blood. Every receptor here comes from a woman in her forties or fifties with Graves' hyperthyroidism that later progressed to Graves' ophthalmopathy.

The chain combines TRBV20-1 with TRBJ1-4; 7 positions match TRBD1. The germline gives CDR1 DFQATT, CDR2 SNEGSKA (reference sequence). The V gene end was trimmed by 0 bases and the J gene end by 4 bases; junction bases not matched to a gene: 2. The CDR3 contains 14 residues. The CDR3 bases are TGCAGTGCTAGAGAAGGGACAGTTAATGAAAAACTGTTTTTT. This codes for CSAREGTVNEKLFF.

This clonotype was seen ten or more times. The chain combines TRBV11-3 with TRBJ2-3, with no clear D. The length of the CDR3 is 13 residues. CDR1 and CDR2 from the germline V gene are SGHNT and YENEEA. Trimming shortened V by 1 base and J by 4 bases, and 6 bases separated the two germline ends. CDR3 region: CASSLGGSDTQYF. DNA of the CDR3: TGTGCCAGCAGCTTAGGTGGCTCAGATACGCAGTATTTT.

This clonotype was counted a single time. The V gene is TRBV5-1, the J gene TRBJ2-1, with TRBD2 matching 14 bases. Germline V gives CDR1 SGHRS, CDR2 YFSETQ. The CDR3 extends over 17 amino acids. The V segment lost 7 bases and the J segment 1 base; nucleotides outside the gene matches: 7. The CDR3 region is CASGTSGSPTSYNEQFF. The DNA for the CDR3 is TGCGCCAGCGGGACTAGCGGGAGTCCTACGTCCTACAATGAGCAGTTCTTC.

The chain carries TRBV7-2 and TRBJ1-5; no clear D gene. V was shortened by 2 bases and J by 7 bases, with 9 bases between the two germline ends. This CDR3 is built from 13 residues. Germline loops: CDR1 SGHTA, CDR2 FQGNSA. CDR3 residues: CASSLFSGQPQHF. Written as DNA, the CDR3 is TGTGCCAGCAGCTTATTCTCGGGGCAGCCCCAGCATTTT.

There are many counts of this clonotype. One junction end disagrees with the germline gene, perhaps due to a read error. The rearrangement links TRBV12-3 or TRBV12-4 to TRBJ2-7; no definite D call. CDR3 length: 15 residues. CDR3 in DNA: TGTGCCAGCAGTTTAGAAAGGGTCGGCTCCCACGAGCAGTACTTC. It is translated as CASSLERVGSHEQYF.